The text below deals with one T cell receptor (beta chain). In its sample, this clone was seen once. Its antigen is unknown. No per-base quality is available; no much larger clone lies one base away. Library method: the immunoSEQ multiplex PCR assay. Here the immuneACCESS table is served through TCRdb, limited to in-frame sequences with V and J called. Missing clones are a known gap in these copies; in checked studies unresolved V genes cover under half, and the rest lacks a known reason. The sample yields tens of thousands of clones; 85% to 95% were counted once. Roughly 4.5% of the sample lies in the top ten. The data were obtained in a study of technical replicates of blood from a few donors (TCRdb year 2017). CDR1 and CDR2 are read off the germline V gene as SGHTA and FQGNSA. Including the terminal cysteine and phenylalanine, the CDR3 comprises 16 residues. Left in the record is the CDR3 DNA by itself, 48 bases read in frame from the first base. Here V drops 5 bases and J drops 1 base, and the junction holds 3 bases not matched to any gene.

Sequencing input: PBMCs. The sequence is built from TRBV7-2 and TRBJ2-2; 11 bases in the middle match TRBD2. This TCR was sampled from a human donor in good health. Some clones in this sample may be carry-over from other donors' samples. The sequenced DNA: TGTGCCAGCAGCCGACTAGCGGGGAGGAACACCGGGGAGCTGTTTTTT. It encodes CASSRLAGRNTGELFF.